The 4 T cell receptor beta chains below were found in one sample sequenced in a study of shared clonotypes between healthy human individuals. Selected positively for CCR7 and CD45RO-negative, naive CD8 cells excluded terminally differentiated effector memory CD45RA+ cells. This table comes from immunoSEQ multiplex PCR, and its TCRdb copy is limited to in-frame clones, with some not included. The data show 2 million or so clones, less than 95% seen once. The sample comprised naive CD8+ T cells sorted from blood. These receptors were collected from a man between 18 and 29 years old in good health.

The J gene is TRBJ2-5, the V gene TRBV5-4; D gene unclear. Germline V gene lookup returns CDR1 SGHNT and CDR2 YYREEE (reference sequence). The CDR3 extends over 12 amino acids. V lost 4 bases, J lost 9 bases, and 13 bases lay in between. This CDR3 reads CASSLDGSPQYF. As DNA, the CDR3 is TGTGCCAGCAGCCTGGACGGGTCCCCCCAGTACTTC.

V gene TRBV30 combines with J gene TRBJ1-3, with TRBD1 matching over 7 bases. The J segment lost 4 bases and the V segment lost 3 bases, leaving 6 bases of the junction unmatched. The CDR3 length is 14 residues. Germline-derived CDR1 and CDR2 are GTSNPN and SVGIG (reference sequence). The CDR3 DNA follows: TGTGCCTGGAGCCTCAGGGGGTTGGGAAACACCATATATTTT. It translates to CAWSLRGLGNTIYF.

This rearrangement joins TRBV6-5 to TRBJ1-2, with 7 bases aligning to TRBD1. With V trimmed by 6 bases and J by 3 bases, 1 base remained unmatched. In germline, CDR1 is MNHEY, CDR2 SVGAGI. The CDR3 sequence is 12 residues long. The CDR3 nucleotides are TGTGCCAGCAGCACAGGGGACTATGGCTACACCTTC. It encodes CASSTGDYGYTF.

Worth noting for this clone: The same CDR3 also results from other DNA sequences found in this sample. The chain carries TRBV5-1 and TRBJ2-5; TRBD2 matches at 12 bases. The CDR3 runs to 15 residues. CDR1 and CDR2 (germline): SGHRS, YFSETQ. After removal of 1 base from V and 2 bases from J, the junction contained 0 bases not matched to a gene. CDR3 bases: TGCGCCAGCAGCTTGACTAGCGGGGGGCAAGAGACCCAGTACTTC. This codes for CASSLTSGGQETQYF.